A selection of T cell receptor beta chains follows, all from one sample in a study of metastatic and nonmetastatic thyroid tumors. TCRdb re-called the PCR reads through MiXCR. The data contain 30,000 to 45,000 clones, roughly 33% of them singletons. The material sequenced was tumor tissue. The origin of the receptors is a female donor with papillary thyroid cancer or a benign thyroid nodule (not recorded which). Some clones in this sample may be carry-over from other donors' samples. The CDR3 runs from the conserved cysteine through the conserved F or W. D genes are given only for firm matches. Some rows mark clone size as missing; the rest say once, few, many or name a class of expanded clone.

d_call	clone_size	v_call	j_call	cdr3_nt	cdr3_aa
.	once	TRBV7-9	TRBJ2-7	TGTGCCAGCAGCTCCGAACGGGCAGTCTACGAGCAGTACTTC	CASSSERAVYEQYF
TRBD2	.	TRBV7-3	TRBJ2-2	TGTGCCAGCAGCTTAGGGGCGGGGGACACCGGGGAGCTGTTTTTT	CASSLGAGDTGELFF
TRBD1	.	TRBV11-2	TRBJ1-1	TGTGCCAGCAGCTTCCCGGGACAGGGTTACACTGAAGCTTTCTTT	CASSFPGQGYTEAFF
.	.	TRBV30	TRBJ2-7	TGTGCCTGGAGCGTGGAACACGAGCAGTACTTC	CAWSVEHEQYF
.	few	TRBV6-1	TRBJ2-7	TGTGCCACCAACAGAGGAGAATTCAACCGGTACGAGCAGTACTTC	CATNRGEFNRYEQYF
.	.	TRBV3-1	TRBJ1-2	TGTGCCAGCAGCCAAGATGTGAAGAATGGCTACACCTTC	CASSQDVKNGYTF
TRBD2	.	TRBV11-1	TRBJ2-1	TGTGCCAGCAGCTTAGGACCGGGACTAGCGGGAGGTGATGAGCAGTTCTTC	CASSLGPGLAGGDEQFF
TRBD2	.	TRBV11-2	TRBJ2-1	TGTGCCAGCAGCTCCTGGACTAGCGGGAGAAATGAGCAGTTCTTC	CASSSWTSGRNEQFF
.	few	TRBV28	TRBJ1-5	TGTGCCAGCAGTCTATCCGGGACACTTAATCAGCCCCAGCATTTT	CASSLSGTLNQPQHF
TRBD2	.	TRBV5-1	TRBJ2-2	TGCGCCAGCAGCTTCGGGACTAGTTTAACCGGGGAGCTGTTTTTT	CASSFGTSLTGELFF
TRBD2	.	TRBV24-1	TRBJ2-1	TGTGCCACCAGTGATTACGGACTAGCGGGAATCAATGAGCAGTTCTTC	CATSDYGLAGINEQFF
.	few	TRBV28	TRBJ2-1	TGTGCCAGTGTGCGGGCATACAATGAGCAGTTCTTC	CASVRAYNEQFF
TRBD1	.	TRBV20-1	TRBJ2-2	TGCAGTGCTAGAGATACCCGACAGGGGGCCCACACCGGGGAGCTGTTTTTT	CSARDTRQGAHTGELFF
.	few	TRBV11-3	TRBJ2-7	TGTGCCAGCAGCCATGGGGGGACGGGCTACGAGCAGTACTTC	CASSHGGTGYEQYF
.	few	TRBV28	TRBJ2-7	TGTGCCAGCAGTTTAATAGGGAACGAGCAGTACTTC	CASSLIGNEQYF
.	few	TRBV28	TRBJ2-2	TGTGCCAGCACTAATAGCATATCTGGGGAGCTGTTTTTT	CASTNSISGELFF
.	few	TRBV6-1	TRBJ1-2	TGTGCCAGCAGCCCCCCGGGGTCCGCCCCGTACACCTTC	CASSPPGSAPYTF
.	.	TRBV24-1	TRBJ2-3	TGTGCCACCAGTGATCAACCGAACGCTAGGGCAGATACGCAGTATTTT	CATSDQPNARADTQYF
.	.	TRBV12-3/TRBV12-4	TRBJ1-2	TGTGCCAGCAGTTTAAACCCGAGGGCAGGCTATGGCTACACCTTC	CASSLNPRAGYGYTF
.	many	TRBV7-2	TRBJ1-2	TGTGCCAGCAGCTTAGGGGGCAGTTCCTATGGCTACACCTTC	CASSLGGSSYGYTF
TRBD1	.	TRBV12-3/TRBV12-4	TRBJ1-3	TGTGCCAGCAGGAAGGCCGGGACAGGGACGGCTGGAAACACCATATATTTT	CASRKAGTGTAGNTIYF
.	.	TRBV19	TRBJ2-7	TGTGCCAGTAGTATAGCGGCGGGGCGGTACGAGCAGTACTTC	CASSIAAGRYEQYF
.	.	TRBV6-5	TRBJ2-7	TGTGCCAGCAGTTCCGGGGCGCGGTACGAGCAGTACTTC	CASSSGARYEQYF
.	.	TRBV9	TRBJ2-7	TGTGCCAGCAGCGAGGGGACTTTTGGCGAGCAGTACTTC	CASSEGTFGEQYF
TRBD2	.	TRBV12-3/TRBV12-4	TRBJ2-1	TGTGCCAGCAGTTACCTAGGGACTAGCTCTTACAATGAGCAGTTCTTC	CASSYLGTSSYNEQFF
TRBD2	.	TRBV15	TRBJ2-5	TGTGCCACCAGCAGAGTAGAAACGGGGGGGGAGACCCAGTACTTC	CATSRVETGGETQYF
TRBD1	.	TRBV19	TRBJ1-1	TGTGCCAGTAGCGGACAGGGCAGAACTGAAGCTTTCTTT	CASSGQGRTEAFF
.	.	TRBV7-8	TRBJ2-1	TGTGCCAGCAGCTTAGAGGATACTAGTGATGAGCAGTTCTTC	CASSLEDTSDEQFF
.	many	TRBV12-3/TRBV12-4	TRBJ2-1	TGTGCCAGCAGTTTAGCGGGAGCTGGGAATGAGCAGTTCTTC	CASSLAGAGNEQFF
.	few	TRBV6-1	TRBJ2-7	TGTGCCAGCGTCGGTCCCGCAGGGGCGTACTTC	CASVGPAGAYF
TRBD2	few	TRBV2	TRBJ2-7	TGTGCCAGCAGTAGTGCGGGGGGGCGGTCCTACGAGCAGTACTTC	CASSSAGGRSYEQYF
TRBD2	large	TRBV28	TRBJ2-7	TGTGCCAGCAGTTTATCCCTTGGACTAGCGGGGGGGTCTGATTTGGACGAGCAGTACTTC	CASSLSLGLAGGSDLDEQYF
.	few	TRBV27	TRBJ2-2	TGTGCCAGCAAGGCTAGCCCGAACACCGGGGAGCTGTTTTTC	CASKASPNTGELFF
.	few	TRBV28	TRBJ1-6	TGTGCCAGCAGTTCGGACAGTTCACCCCTCCACTTT	CASSSDSSPLHF
.	few	TRBV18	TRBJ1-2	TGTGCCAGCTCACCAGACAGGAGCGTAGGCTACACCTTC	CASSPDRSVGYTF
.	.	TRBV11-2	TRBJ1-2	TGTGCCAGCAGCTCTACCGGGACACTTAACTATGGCTACACCTTC	CASSSTGTLNYGYTF
TRBD1	.	TRBV7-2	TRBJ1-6	TGTGCCAGCAGCTTGCGGGACAGGGGGCTGTTTGTTAATTCACCCCTCCACTTT	CASSLRDRGLFVNSPLHF
TRBD1	.	TRBV18	TRBJ1-5	TGTGCCAGCTCGCAGACAGGGAATCATCAGCCCCAGCATTTT	CASSQTGNHQPQHF
TRBD2	.	TRBV12-3/TRBV12-4	TRBJ2-1	TGTGCCAGCAGTTTTTATTATTTGTCCGGGACTAGGGAAAAATACAATGAGCAGTTCTTC	CASSFYYLSGTREKYNEQFF
TRBD1	few	TRBV6-1	TRBJ2-3	TGTGCCAGCAGTTCCCCCGGGACAGGGGGTAATACGCAGTATTTT	CASSSPGTGGNTQYF
TRBD2	few	TRBV20-1	TRBJ2-1	TGCAGTGCTAGGGCACCTAGCGGGGATTGGAATGAGCAGTTCTTC	CSARAPSGDWNEQFF
.	once	TRBV7-2	TRBJ2-3	TGTGCCAGCAGCTTAGCGGGGGATCCTTCCCAGTATTTT	CASSLAGDPSQYF
.	.	TRBV7-8	TRBJ1-1	TGTGCCAGCAGCTCTCACCCCCGGGGAGCGAACACTGAAGCTTTCTTT	CASSSHPRGANTEAFF
.	few	TRBV27	TRBJ1-5	TGTGCCAGCAGTTTTGGCAGGTATCAGCCCCAGCATTTT	CASSFGRYQPQHF
TRBD1	.	TRBV12-3/TRBV12-4	TRBJ2-3	TGTGCCAGCAGCATCTGGTACGTCAGGGGGAGCACAGATACGCAGTATTTT	CASSIWYVRGSTDTQYF
.	.	TRBV7-9	TRBJ1-1	TGTGCCAGCAGCTTAGCGAGGACGGCGAACACTGAAGCTTTCTTT	CASSLARTANTEAFF
.	few	TRBV12-3/TRBV12-4	TRBJ1-5	TGTGCCAGCAGCCTCGCACGGGGTCAGCCCCAGCATTTT	CASSLARGQPQHF
.	.	TRBV6-2/TRBV6-3	TRBJ2-3	TGTGCCAGCAACGAGGTTCATACCGATACGCAGTATTTT	CASNEVHTDTQYF
.	.	TRBV6-2/TRBV6-3	TRBJ2-7	TGTGCCAGCAGTAGGACGGCGGGCTCCTACGAGCAGTACTTC	CASSRTAGSYEQYF
.	.	TRBV25-1	TRBJ2-1	TGTGCCAGCAGTGGGGGACTTTCCTACAATGAGCAGTTCTTC	CASSGGLSYNEQFF